This record covers a single TCR beta chain. This clonotype was counted only a few times. It lacks a known antigen. Base-call qualities are not available, and no considerably larger clone is one nucleotide away. To prepare the library, 5' RACE was applied. Instrument used: NextSeq 500. In the TCR library protocol, unique molecular identifiers were attached to individual cDNA molecules to correct for PCR bias and sequencing error. Both TCR alpha and beta chains were sequenced, and tight co-correlation was observed between alpha and beta sequence abundances in each sample. On the study's bioinformatics: Decombinator V4 was used to annotate the V gene, J gene and CDR3 of the TCR sequences. TCRs were defined as expanded if a significant change between any two time points was detected under a Poisson model with p below 0.0001. TCR abundances were normalised to the total number of TCRs sequenced in each sample and reported as counts per million. TRAV1-2 paired with TRAJ12, TRAJ20 or TRAJ33 defined MAIT TCRs, while TRAV10 paired with TRAJ18 defined iNKT TCRs. A search of VDJdb, accessed on 1 November 2021, was run for TCRs annotated to CMV, EBV and SARS-CoV-2, with TCRs annotated for multiple antigens excluded. Using fastp trimming at Q25 and MiXCR clonotype assembly, TCRdb reanalyzed the public sequencing data and kept in-frame beta chains. Rows with a matching CDR3 protein are joined into one entry that keeps the most common DNA and genes. Here the V and J calls rest on TCRdb's processing, not on the authors' analysis. The sample table shows some 30,000 distinct CDR3 sequences, and 5.5% to 8% are seen once. The ten largest clones capture about 40% of the sample.

The germline V gene (reference sequence) gives CDR1 as SGHAT and CDR2 as FQDESV. V loses 2 bases, J loses 0 bases, and the germline ends lie 6 bases apart. Spanning cysteine to phenylalanine, the CDR3 consists of 14 amino acids. Kept here is only the CDR3 DNA, which spans 42 bases and is read in frame from base 1. A case-control design nested within a healthcare worker cohort in London, UK, was used, with weekly nasopharyngeal swab PCR tests and blood sampling performed. Healthcare workers were recruited between 23 and 31 March 2020, during the week of the UK lockdown, and were followed weekly for up to roughly 15 weeks. The entry originates in a study of early T cells in non-severe SARS-CoV-2 infection (dated by TCRdb to the early 2020s). Concerning the study at large: TCR sequencing used bulk RNA from unsorted whole blood, so alpha and beta chains could not be paired. General conclusions and limits of the study: Matching against VDJdb was skewed toward anti-spike CD8 responses, likely underestimated virus-specific expansions, and missed private and CD4 specificities.

Input material: whole blood. The TCR sequence derives from an adult who was a healthcare worker with PCR-confirmed SARS-CoV-2 infection or an uninfected control (not recorded which). Here the chain combines TRBV11-1 and TRBJ2-3; the D gene is not confidently resolved. The sequenced DNA: TGTGCCAGCAGCTTAACCGCTAGCACAGATACGCAGTATTTT. This codes for CASSLTASTDTQYF.